This entry features one T cell receptor (beta chain) sequence. The data were taken from a study of blood T cell repertoires in COVID-19. Study as a whole: The origin of the acute and convalescent COVID-19 samples was the United States, Italy and Spain.

Sequencing used immunoSEQ multiplex PCR; TCRdb keeps in-frame clones, though not all of them. The sample has around 100,000 clones; 75% to 90% are singletons. V shed 4 bases and J 4 bases; nucleotides not matched to a gene: 4. Germline V lookup: CDR1 MDHEN, CDR2 SYDVKM. CDR3 size: 14 residues. Sequencing used peripheral blood. The origin of this receptor is a human donor in a cohort sampled during active or convalescent COVID-19. The chain recombines TRBV28 with TRBJ2-7, with TRBD1 matching over 10 bases. The CDR3 nucleotides read TGTGCCAGCAGTTCCAGACAGGGGGCATACGAGCAGTACTTC. This translates into CASSSRQGAYEQYF.